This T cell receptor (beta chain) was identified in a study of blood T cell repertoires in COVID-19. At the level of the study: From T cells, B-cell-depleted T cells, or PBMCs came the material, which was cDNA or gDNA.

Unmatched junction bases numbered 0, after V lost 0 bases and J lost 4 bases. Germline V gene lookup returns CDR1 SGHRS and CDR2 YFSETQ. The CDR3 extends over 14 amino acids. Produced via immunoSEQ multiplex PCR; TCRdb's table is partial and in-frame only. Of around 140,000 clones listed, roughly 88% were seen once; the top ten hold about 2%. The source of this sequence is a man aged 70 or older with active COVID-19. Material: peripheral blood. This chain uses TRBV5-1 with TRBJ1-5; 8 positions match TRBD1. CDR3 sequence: CASSLGTGNQPQHF. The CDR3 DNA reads TGCGCCAGCAGCTTGGGGACAGGGAATCAGCCCCAGCATTTT. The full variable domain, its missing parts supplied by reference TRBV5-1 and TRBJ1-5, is KAGVTQTPRYLIKTRGQQVTLSCSPISGHRSVSWYQQTPGQGLQFLFEYFSETQRNKGNFPGRFSGRQFSNSRSEMNVSTLELGDSALYLCASSLGTGNQPQHFGDGTRLSIL.